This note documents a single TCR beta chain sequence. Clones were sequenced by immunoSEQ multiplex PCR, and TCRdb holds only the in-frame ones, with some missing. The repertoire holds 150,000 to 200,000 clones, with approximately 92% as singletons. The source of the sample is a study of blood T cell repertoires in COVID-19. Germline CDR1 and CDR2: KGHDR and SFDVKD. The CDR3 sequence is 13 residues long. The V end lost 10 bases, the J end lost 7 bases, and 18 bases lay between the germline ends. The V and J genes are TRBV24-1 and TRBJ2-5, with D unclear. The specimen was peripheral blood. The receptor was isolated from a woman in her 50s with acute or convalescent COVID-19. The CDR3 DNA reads TGTGCCACTTTGATTCTGTTGTACGGGACCCAGTACTTC. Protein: CATLILLYGTQYF.